One and the same sample provided the 21 T cell receptor beta chains below, sequenced in a study of blood T cell repertoires in COVID-19. Some clones are missing from TCRdb's copy, which holds only in-frame ones; the method was immunoSEQ multiplex PCR. The sample includes 390,000 or so clones, 86% seen only once; the top ten take about 1.5%. The sequenced sample was peripheral blood. The receptors originated from a woman in her twenties or thirties with active or convalescent COVID-19.

This chain links TRBV7-9 with TRBJ2-1, with 10 bases aligning to TRBD2. The CDR3 runs 18 residues. J was trimmed by 3 bases and V by 5 bases; bases with no gene match: 13. Per the germline V gene, CDR1 is SEHNR and CDR2 is FQNEAQ (reference sequence). The CDR3 reads CASSARKKGLARYNEQFF. CDR3 DNA sequence: TGTGCCAGCAGCGCCCGAAAGAAGGGACTAGCGCGCTACAATGAGCAGTTCTTC.

CDR3 residues: CAISGSVQGPQPQHF. CDR3 coding DNA: TGTGCCATCAGTGGGTCTGTGCAGGGGCCTCAGCCCCAGCATTTT. This chain connects TRBV10-3 to TRBJ1-5, with a tentative D call TRBD1 (6 bases). Germline V gene lookup returns CDR1 ENHRY and CDR2 SYGVKD. The CDR3 loop spans 15 amino acids. Trimming cost V 4 bases and J 6 bases, with 16 bases left between them.

The genes are TRBV19 and TRBJ2-2; 7 bases align to TRBD1. Germline loops: CDR1 LNHDA, CDR2 SQIVND (reference sequence). V was pared by 7 bases and J by 4 bases, with 6 bases of the junction left unmatched. The CDR3 has 14 amino acids. The CDR3 DNA reads TGTGCCAGTACGATCAACAGGGGCACCGGGGAGCTGTTTTTT. Amino acid sequence: CASTINRGTGELFF.

The chain has TRBV2 and TRBJ2-6, with TRBD2 as a possible D gene (6 bases). The germline CDR1 and CDR2 sequences are SNHLY and FYNNEI. The germline V and J ends were trimmed by 3 bases and 3 bases, with 9 bases remaining between them. There are 15 residues in the CDR3. The CDR3 DNA sequence: TGTGCCAGCAGTGACGGCGGGGTTGGGGCCAACGTCCTGACTTTC. The encoded protein is CASSDGGVGANVLTF.

V is TRBV19 and J is TRBJ1-2; 10 bases agree with TRBD1. With V trimmed by 3 bases and J by 8 bases, 12 bases remained unmatched. The CDR3 contains 16 residues. Germline assignment: CDR1 LNHDA and CDR2 SQIVND (reference sequence). In DNA, the CDR3 is TGTGCCAGTAGTATTGCCGACAGGGGGCCGGTGAGCGGCTACACCTTC. This codes for CASSIADRGPVSGYTF. The full variable domain, its missing parts supplied by reference TRBV19 and TRBJ1-2, is DGGITQSPKYLFRKEGQNVTLSCEQNLNHDAMYWYRQDPGQGLRLIYYSQIVNDFQKGDIAEGYSVSREKKESFPLTVTSAQKNPTAFYLCASSIADRGPVSGYTFGSGTRLTVV.

The chain recombines TRBV7-8 with TRBJ1-5, with 9 positions matching TRBD1. Germline CDR1 reads SGHVS; CDR2 reads FQNEAQ. This CDR3 has 18 residues. The trim removed 1 base at V and 1 base at J, leaving 8 bases unmatched. The CDR3 is CASSLVGTGWGSNQPQHF. CDR3 sequence (DNA): TGTGCCAGCAGCTTAGTGGGGACAGGGTGGGGGAGCAATCAGCCCCAGCATTTT.

The CDR3 here is CASHSGTGLLPQHF. In DNA form, the CDR3 reads TGTGCCAGCCATTCCGGGACAGGGTTGTTGCCCCAGCATTTT. V is TRBV18 and J is TRBJ1-5; 9 positions agree with TRBD1. The CDR3 is made up of 14 amino acids. The germline gives CDR1 KGHSH, CDR2 LQKENI. Germline trimming cut 8 bases from V and 9 bases from J; bases unmatched to any gene: 11.

The chain carries TRBV27 and TRBJ2-1; 13 bases align to TRBD2. The CDR3 totals 15 residues. V lost 6 bases to trimming and J lost 6 bases; unmatched junction nucleotides: 5. CDR1 and CDR2 from the germline V gene are MNHEY and SMNVEV (reference sequence). CDR3 sequence (DNA): TGTGCCAGCAGGCTACTAGCGGGAGGGTTCAATGAGCAGTTCTTC. Translation gives CASRLLAGGFNEQFF.

This sequence joins TRBV14 and TRBJ2-6; D gene ambiguous. The V and J ends lost 5 bases and 0 bases respectively, with 14 bases between them. This CDR3 has 17 amino acids. Germline V gene data show CDR1 as SGHDN and CDR2 as FVKESK. Written as DNA, the CDR3 is TGTGCCAGCAGCACAATATACAGTTACTCTGGGGCCAACGTCCTGACTTTC. Residues: CASSTIYSYSGANVLTF.

The V and J genes are TRBV5-4 and TRBJ2-1; perhaps TRBD2 as D (5 bases). Germline assignment: CDR1 SGHNT and CDR2 YYREEE (reference sequence). The CDR3 consists of 15 residues. The V gene lost 0 bases and the J gene lost 4 bases, with 11 bases spanning the gap. CDR3 nucleotide sequence: TGTGCCAGCAGCTTGGCCGGCGCGGGTTACAATGAGCAGTTCTTC. Protein: CASSLAGAGYNEQFF. Drawing the rest from reference TRBV5-4 and TRBJ2-1, the complete variable domain is ETGVTQSPTHLIKTRGQQVTLRCSSQSGHNTVSWYQQALGQGPQFIFQYYREEENGRGNFPPRFSGLQFPNYSSELNVNALELDDSALYLCASSLAGAGYNEQFFGPGTRLTVL.

The chain couples TRBV20-1 to TRBJ2-7, with D hard to call. V was cut by 7 bases and J by 4 bases, with 11 bases left in between. Germline CDR1 reads DFQATT; CDR2 reads SNEGSKA (reference sequence). CDR3 length equals 11 residues. In DNA, the CDR3 is TGCAGTGTACAGCAAAATTACGAGCAGTACTTC. Encoded protein: CSVQQNYEQYF.

V and J are TRBV10-1 and TRBJ2-7; D unresolved. The V gene lost 0 bases and the J gene lost 6 bases, with 9 bases spanning the gap. The CDR3 has 13 amino acids. Germline CDR1 reads WNHNN; CDR2 reads SYGVQD (reference sequence). This CDR3 is CASSESIPGEQYF. The DNA for the CDR3 is TGCGCCAGCAGTGAGTCGATTCCAGGCGAGCAGTACTTC.

This clone was seen only once. This rearrangement joins TRBV3-1 (or the pseudogene TRBV3-2) to TRBJ1-2; D may be TRBD1 (5 bases). Germline CDR1 reads LGHDT; CDR2 reads YNNKEL (reference sequence). Trimming removed 0 bases at V and 6 bases at J, with 17 bases between. The length of the CDR3 is 16 residues. The CDR3 loop is CASSQELRVIRNGYTF. Written as DNA, the CDR3 is TGTGCCAGCAGCCAAGAACTCAGGGTGATAAGAAATGGCTACACCTTC.

J is TRBJ2-5 and V is TRBV19; no clear D gene. Germline lookup yields CDR1 LNHDA and CDR2 SQIVND (reference sequence). Trimming took off 3 bases at V and 2 bases at J, with 7 bases between the two ends. The CDR3 is 13 amino acids. Written as DNA, the CDR3 is TGTGCCAGTAGTATTCAGTGGCAAGAGACCCAGTACTTC. Translating gives CASSIQWQETQYF.

This clone came up once. The rearrangement joins TRBV19 to TRBJ2-4; tentatively, D is TRBD2 (5 bases). The length of the CDR3 is 14 residues. Trimming left V 3 bases short and J 9 bases short, with 15 bases between. The germline V gene has CDR1 LNHDA and CDR2 SQIVND (reference sequence). The CDR3 DNA reads as TGTGCCAGTAGTATCGTCGGCGATGCGGGCATTCAGTACTTC. It yields the protein CASSIVGDAGIQYF.

The chain recombines TRBV19 with TRBJ1-2; no clear D gene. The V and J ends lost 3 bases and 3 bases respectively, with 8 bases between them. The germline V gene encodes CDR1 LNHDA and CDR2 SQIVND (reference sequence). The CDR3 contains 13 residues. CDR3: CASSIGGDYGYTF. The CDR3 DNA is TGTGCCAGTAGTATTGGCGGTGACTATGGCTACACCTTC. The complete variable domain, with remaining parts taken from reference TRBV19 and TRBJ1-2, reads DGGITQSPKYLFRKEGQNVTLSCEQNLNHDAMYWYRQDPGQGLRLIYYSQIVNDFQKGDIAEGYSVSREKKESFPLTVTSAQKNPTAFYLCASSIGGDYGYTFGSGTRLTVV.

The V gene is TRBV27, the J gene TRBJ1-2; no clear D gene. V shed 6 bases and J shed 3 bases, with 17 bases lying between them. This CDR3 is 15 amino acids long. The germline gives CDR1 MNHEY, CDR2 SMNVEV (reference sequence). Here the CDR3 DNA reads TGTGCCAGCAGCCCCCTGAAGGGAGCCGACTATGGCTACACCTTC. Protein product: CASSPLKGADYGYTF.

The sample holds a few counts of this clone. This sequence joins TRBV3-1 (or the pseudogene TRBV3-2) and TRBJ1-1, with D tentatively TRBD1 (5 bases). V was clipped by 1 base and J by 5 bases, with 11 bases between them. The CDR3 runs to 14 residues. Germline V gene sequence: CDR1 LGHDT, CDR2 YNNKEL (reference sequence). Here the CDR3 DNA reads TGTGCCAGCAGCCAAGGGGGCTGGGGTACTGAAGCTTTCTTT. It codes for CASSQGGWGTEAFF.

V and J are TRBV6-5 and TRBJ1-5, with D possibly matching TRBD1 (5 bases). Trimming removed 10 bases from V and 7 bases from J, with 23 bases in between. Per germline, CDR1 MNHEY and CDR2 SVGAGI. CDR3 length: 15 amino acids. The CDR3 DNA reads TGTGCCACTGCCCCCCGCCAGGGTGACGGCCAGCCCCAGCATTTT. Translating it yields CATAPRQGDGQPQHF.

V is TRBV7-8 and J is TRBJ1-6; 9 nucleotides agree with TRBD1. CDR1 and CDR2 (germline): SGHVS, FQNEAQ. The CDR3 covers 16 residues. Trimming at V came to 1 base and at J to 8 bases, leaving 6 bases not matched to a gene. The CDR3 coding sequence is TGTGCCAGCAGCTTAGGAAGGGACAGGGTGGATTCACCCCTCCACTTT. It codes for CASSLGRDRVDSPLHF.

The rearrangement links TRBV25-1 to TRBJ2-2; D possibly corresponds to TRBD2 (5 bases). This CDR3 contains 16 residues. Trimming removed 4 bases from V and 4 bases from J, with 16 bases in between. Germline assignment: CDR1 MGHDK and CDR2 SYGVNS. CDR3 sequence: CASSGRATSTTGELFF. The CDR3 DNA follows: TGTGCCAGCAGTGGGCGGGCGACGTCAACCACCGGGGAGCTGTTTTTT.